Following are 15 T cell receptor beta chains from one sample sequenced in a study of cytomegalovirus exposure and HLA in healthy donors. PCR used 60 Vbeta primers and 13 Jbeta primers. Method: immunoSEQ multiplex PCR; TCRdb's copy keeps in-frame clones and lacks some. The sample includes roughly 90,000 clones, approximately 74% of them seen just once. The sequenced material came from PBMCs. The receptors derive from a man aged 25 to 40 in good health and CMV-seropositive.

This CDR3 reads CASSQGQGYGTEAFF. CDR3 bases: TGCGCCAGCAGCCAAGGTCAGGGTTATGGCACTGAAGCTTTCTTT. The gene calls are TRBV4-3 and TRBJ1-1; D possibly corresponds to TRBD1 (5 bases). The CDR3 length is 15 residues. The V gene lost 1 base and the J gene lost 4 bases, with 13 bases spanning the gap. Germline V CDR1 and CDR2: LGHNA, YSLEER.

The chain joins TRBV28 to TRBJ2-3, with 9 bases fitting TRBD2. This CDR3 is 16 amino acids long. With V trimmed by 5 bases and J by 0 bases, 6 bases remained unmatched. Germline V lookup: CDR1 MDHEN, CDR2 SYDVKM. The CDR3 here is CASSPGLADSTDTQYF. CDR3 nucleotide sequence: TGTGCCAGCAGTCCGGGACTAGCAGATAGCACAGATACGCAGTATTTT.

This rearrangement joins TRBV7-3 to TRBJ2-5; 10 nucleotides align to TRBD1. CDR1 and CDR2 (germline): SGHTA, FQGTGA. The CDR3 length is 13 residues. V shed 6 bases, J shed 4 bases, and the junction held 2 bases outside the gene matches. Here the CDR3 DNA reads TGTGCCAGCAGTCGGGACAGGGGAGAGACCCAGTACTTC. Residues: CASSRDRGETQYF.

The DNA of the CDR3 is TGCGCCAGCAGTGGGACAGGGGGCGGAAAACTGTTTTTT. This codes for CASSGTGGGKLFF. The chain joins TRBV10-1 to TRBJ1-4; 11 bases agree with TRBD1. J lost 10 bases, V lost 4 bases, and 2 bases had no gene match. This CDR3 spans 13 amino acids. Germline V gene lookup returns CDR1 WNHNN and CDR2 SYGVQD (reference sequence).

Here the CDR3 reads CASSSLAGGWTDTQYF. DNA for the CDR3: TGTGCCAGCAGTTCCCTAGCGGGGGGGTGGACAGATACGCAGTATTTT. The J gene is TRBJ2-3, the V gene TRBV27, with TRBD2 matching over 12 bases. The CDR3 extends over 16 amino acids. Germline CDR1 and CDR2: MNHEY and SMNVEV (reference sequence). V gave up 4 bases and J gave up 3 bases; unmatched junction bases: 5.

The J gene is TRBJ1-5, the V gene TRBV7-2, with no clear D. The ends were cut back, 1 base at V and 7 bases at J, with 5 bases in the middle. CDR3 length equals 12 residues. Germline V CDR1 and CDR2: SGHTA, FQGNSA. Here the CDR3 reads CASSLGGQPQHF. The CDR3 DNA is TGTGCCAGCAGCTTAGGAGGGCAGCCCCAGCATTTT.

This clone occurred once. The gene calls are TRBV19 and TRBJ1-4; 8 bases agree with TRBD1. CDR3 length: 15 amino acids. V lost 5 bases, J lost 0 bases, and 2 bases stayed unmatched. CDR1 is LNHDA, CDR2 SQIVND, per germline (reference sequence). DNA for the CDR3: TGTGCCAGTAGTGACAGGGGCTCAACTAATGAAAAACTGTTTTTT. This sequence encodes CASSDRGSTNEKLFF.

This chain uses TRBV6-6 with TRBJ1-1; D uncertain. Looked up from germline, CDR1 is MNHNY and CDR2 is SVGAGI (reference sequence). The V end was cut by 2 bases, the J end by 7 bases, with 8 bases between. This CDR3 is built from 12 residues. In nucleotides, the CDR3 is TGTGCCAGCAGTTACAACCTAAGTGAAGCTTTCTTT. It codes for CASSYNLSEAFF.

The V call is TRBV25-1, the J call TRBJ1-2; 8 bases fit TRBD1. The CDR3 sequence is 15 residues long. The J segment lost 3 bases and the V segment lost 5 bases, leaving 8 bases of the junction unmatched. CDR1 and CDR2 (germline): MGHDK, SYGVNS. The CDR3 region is CASSPRQGPYYGYTF. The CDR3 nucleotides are TGTGCCAGCAGTCCCCGACAGGGGCCGTACTATGGCTACACCTTC.

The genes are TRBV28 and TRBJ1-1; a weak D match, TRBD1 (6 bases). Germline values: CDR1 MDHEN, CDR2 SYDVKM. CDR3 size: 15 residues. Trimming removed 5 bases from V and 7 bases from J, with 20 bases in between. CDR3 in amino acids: CASSDLNREGGEAFF. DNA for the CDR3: TGTGCCAGCAGTGATCTAAACAGGGAAGGGGGTGAAGCTTTCTTT.

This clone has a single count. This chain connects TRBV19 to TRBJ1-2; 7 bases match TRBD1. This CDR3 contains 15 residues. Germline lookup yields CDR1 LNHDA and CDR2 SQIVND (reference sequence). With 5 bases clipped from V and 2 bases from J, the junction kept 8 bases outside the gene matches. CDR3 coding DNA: TGTGCCAGTAGTGCTCATACAGGGGAGAACTATGGCTACACCTTC. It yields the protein CASSAHTGENYGYTF.

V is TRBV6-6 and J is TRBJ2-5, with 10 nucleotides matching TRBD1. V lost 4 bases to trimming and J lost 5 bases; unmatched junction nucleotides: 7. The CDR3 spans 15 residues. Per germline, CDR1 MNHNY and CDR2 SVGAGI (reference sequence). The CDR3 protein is CASSSATGGVETQYF. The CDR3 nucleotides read TGTGCCAGCAGTTCGGCGACAGGGGGCGTGGAGACCCAGTACTTC.

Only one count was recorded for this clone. CDR3 protein: CASSKHRRDRVGLGYGYTF. The CDR3 nucleotides are TGTGCCAGCTCGAAACACAGGCGGGACAGGGTAGGGTTGGGCTATGGCTACACCTTC. The chain recombines TRBV9 with TRBJ1-2, with 9 bases aligning to TRBD1. The CDR3 has 19 residues. Looked up from germline, CDR1 is SGDLS and CDR2 is YYNGEE. The ends lost 7 bases at V and 4 bases at J; junction bases unmatched: 23.

The CDR3 DNA is TGTGCCAGCAGTCCGTTAGCGGGGAGGGGAGAGCAGTACTTC. Its translation: CASSPLAGRGEQYF. The rearrangement uses TRBV2 and TRBJ2-7; 8 bases are shared with TRBD2. The germline V gene has CDR1 SNHLY and CDR2 FYNNEI. This CDR3 has 14 amino acids. The junction had 10 bases not matched to a gene; V was cut back by 5 bases and J by 7 bases.

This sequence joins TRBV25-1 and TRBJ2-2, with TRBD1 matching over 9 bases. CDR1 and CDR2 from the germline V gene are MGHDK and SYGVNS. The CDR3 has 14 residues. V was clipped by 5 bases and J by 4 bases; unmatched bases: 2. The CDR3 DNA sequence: TGTGCCAGCAGTCTACAGGGGGCCACCGGGGAGCTGTTTTTT. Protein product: CASSLQGATGELFF.